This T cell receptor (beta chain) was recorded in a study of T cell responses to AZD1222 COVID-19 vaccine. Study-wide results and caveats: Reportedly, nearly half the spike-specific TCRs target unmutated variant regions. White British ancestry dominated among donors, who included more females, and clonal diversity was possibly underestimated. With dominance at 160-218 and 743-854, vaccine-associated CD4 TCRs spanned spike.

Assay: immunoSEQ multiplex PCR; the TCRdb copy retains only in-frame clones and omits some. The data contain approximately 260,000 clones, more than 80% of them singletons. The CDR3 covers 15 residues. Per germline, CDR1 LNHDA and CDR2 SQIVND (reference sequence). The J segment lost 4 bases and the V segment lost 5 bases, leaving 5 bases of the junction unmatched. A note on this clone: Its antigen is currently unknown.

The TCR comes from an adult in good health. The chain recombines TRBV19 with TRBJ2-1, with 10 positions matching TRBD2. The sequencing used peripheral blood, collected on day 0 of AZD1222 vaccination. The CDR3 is CASSPGLAPYNEQFF. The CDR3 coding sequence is TGTGCCAGTAGTCCGGGACTAGCGCCTTACAATGAGCAGTTCTTC.